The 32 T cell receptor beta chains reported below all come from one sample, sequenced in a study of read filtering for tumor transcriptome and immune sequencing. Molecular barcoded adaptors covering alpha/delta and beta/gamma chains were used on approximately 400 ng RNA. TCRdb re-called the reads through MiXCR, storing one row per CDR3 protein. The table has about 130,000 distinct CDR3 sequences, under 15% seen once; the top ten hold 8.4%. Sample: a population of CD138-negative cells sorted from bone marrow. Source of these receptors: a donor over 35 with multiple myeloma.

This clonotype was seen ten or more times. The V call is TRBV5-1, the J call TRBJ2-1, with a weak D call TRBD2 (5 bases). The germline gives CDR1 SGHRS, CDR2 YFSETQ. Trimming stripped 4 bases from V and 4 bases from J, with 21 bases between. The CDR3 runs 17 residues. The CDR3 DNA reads TGCGCCAGCAGCAGAGTCTACTCCGGACTCGAATACAATGAGCAGTTCTTC. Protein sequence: CASSRVYSGLEYNEQFF.

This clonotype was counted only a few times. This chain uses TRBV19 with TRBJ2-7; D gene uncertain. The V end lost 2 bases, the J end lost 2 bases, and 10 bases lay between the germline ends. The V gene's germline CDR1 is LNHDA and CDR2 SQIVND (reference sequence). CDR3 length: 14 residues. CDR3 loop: CASSIFRGAYEQYF. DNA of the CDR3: TGTGCCAGTAGTATATTCCGTGGGGCCTACGAGCAGTACTTC.

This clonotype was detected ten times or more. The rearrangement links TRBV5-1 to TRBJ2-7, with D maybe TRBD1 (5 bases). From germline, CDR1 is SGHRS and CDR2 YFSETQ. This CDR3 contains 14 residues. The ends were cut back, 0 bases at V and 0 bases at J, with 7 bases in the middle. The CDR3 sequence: CASSLGDSSYEQYF. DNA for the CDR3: TGCGCCAGCAGCTTGGGTGACAGCTCCTACGAGCAGTACTTC.

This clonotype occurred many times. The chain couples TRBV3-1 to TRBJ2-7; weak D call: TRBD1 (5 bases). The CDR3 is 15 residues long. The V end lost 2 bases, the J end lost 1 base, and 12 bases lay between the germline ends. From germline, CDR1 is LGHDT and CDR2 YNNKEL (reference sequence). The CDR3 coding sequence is TGTGCCAGCAGCCAATCTGCAGGGAATTCCTACGAGCAGTACTTC. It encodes CASSQSAGNSYEQYF.

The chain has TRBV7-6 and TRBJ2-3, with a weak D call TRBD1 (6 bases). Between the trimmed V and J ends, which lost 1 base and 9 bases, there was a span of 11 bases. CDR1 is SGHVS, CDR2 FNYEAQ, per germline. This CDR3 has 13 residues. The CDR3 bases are TGTGCCAGCAGCTTAGAGCGGCAGGGGACGCAGTATTTT. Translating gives CASSLERQGTQYF.

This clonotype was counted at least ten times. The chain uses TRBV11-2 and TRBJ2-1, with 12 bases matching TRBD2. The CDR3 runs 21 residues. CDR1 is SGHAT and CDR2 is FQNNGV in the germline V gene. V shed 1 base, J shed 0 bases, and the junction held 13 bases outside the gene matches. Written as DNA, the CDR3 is TGTGCCAGCAGCTTAGTGTCCAGAGGACTAGCGGGATACCTCTCCTACAATGAGCAGTTCTTC. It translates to CASSLVSRGLAGYLSYNEQFF.

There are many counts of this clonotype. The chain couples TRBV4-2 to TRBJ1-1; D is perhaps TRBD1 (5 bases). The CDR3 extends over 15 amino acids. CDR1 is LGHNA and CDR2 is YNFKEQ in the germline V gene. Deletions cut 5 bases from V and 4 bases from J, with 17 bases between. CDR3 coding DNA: TGTGCCAGCAGCACCCGACAGAGGAGCGGCACTGAAGCTTTCTTT. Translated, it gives CASSTRQRSGTEAFF.

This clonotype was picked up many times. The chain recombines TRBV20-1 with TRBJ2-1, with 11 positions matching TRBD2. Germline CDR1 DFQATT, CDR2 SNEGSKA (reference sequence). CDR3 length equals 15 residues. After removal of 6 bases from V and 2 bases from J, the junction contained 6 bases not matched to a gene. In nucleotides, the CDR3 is TGCAGTGCCCCACCGGGACTAGCGGCCTACAATGAGCAGTTCTTC. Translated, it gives CSAPPGLAAYNEQFF.

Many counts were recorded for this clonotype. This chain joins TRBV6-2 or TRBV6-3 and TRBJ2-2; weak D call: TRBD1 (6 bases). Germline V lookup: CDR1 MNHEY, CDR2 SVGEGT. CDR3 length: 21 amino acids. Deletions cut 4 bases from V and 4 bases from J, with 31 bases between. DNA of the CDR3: TGTGCCAGCAGTTTTCTCTCTTCATCGGTCATAGGACAGCCTTCCACCGGGGAGCTGTTTTTT. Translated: CASSFLSSSVIGQPSTGELFF.

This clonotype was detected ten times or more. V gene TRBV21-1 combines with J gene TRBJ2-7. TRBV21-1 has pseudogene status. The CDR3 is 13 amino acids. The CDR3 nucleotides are TGTGCCAGCAGCTATCAGGATTTCTACGAGCAGTACTTC. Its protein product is CASSYQDFYEQYF.

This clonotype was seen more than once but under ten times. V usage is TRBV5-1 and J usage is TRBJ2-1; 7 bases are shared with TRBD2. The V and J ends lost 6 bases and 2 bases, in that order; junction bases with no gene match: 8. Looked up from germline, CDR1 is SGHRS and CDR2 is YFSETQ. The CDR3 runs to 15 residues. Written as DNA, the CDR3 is TGCGCCAGCAAGGATCTCGGGAGGACCTACAATGAGCAGTTCTTC. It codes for CASKDLGRTYNEQFF. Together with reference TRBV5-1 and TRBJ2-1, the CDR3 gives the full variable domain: KAGVTQTPRYLIKTRGQQVTLSCSPISGHRSVSWYQQTPGQGLQFLFEYFSETQRNKGNFPGRFSGRQFSNSRSEMNVSTLELGDSALYLCASKDLGRTYNEQFFGPGTRLTVL.

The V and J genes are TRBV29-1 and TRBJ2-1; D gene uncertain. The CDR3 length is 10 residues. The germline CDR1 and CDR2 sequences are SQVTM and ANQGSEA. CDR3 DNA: TGCGCTTTCGCACGCCGCGAGCAGTTCTTC. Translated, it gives CAFARREQFF.

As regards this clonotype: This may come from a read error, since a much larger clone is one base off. The CDR3 nucleotides read TGTGCCAGCTCACTCGACCCGGGACAAGTGAACACTGAAGCTTACTTT. Translation: CASSLDPGQVNTEAYF. The rearrangement links TRBV18 to TRBJ1-1, with TRBD1 as a possible D gene (6 bases). The CDR3 covers 16 residues. Germline V gene data show CDR1 as KGHSH and CDR2 as LQKENI.

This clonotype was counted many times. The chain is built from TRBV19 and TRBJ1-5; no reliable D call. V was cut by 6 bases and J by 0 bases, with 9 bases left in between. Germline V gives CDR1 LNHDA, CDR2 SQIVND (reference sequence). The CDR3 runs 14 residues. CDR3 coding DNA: TGTGCCAGTAGCCAAACTTATAGCAATCAGCCCCAGCATTTT. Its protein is CASSQTYSNQPQHF.

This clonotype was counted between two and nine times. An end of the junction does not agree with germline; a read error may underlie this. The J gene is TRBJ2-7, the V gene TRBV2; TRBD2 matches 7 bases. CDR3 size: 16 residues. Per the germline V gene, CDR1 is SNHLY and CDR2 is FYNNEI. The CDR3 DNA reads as TGTGCCGGCAGGGCAGGGTGGTCTAGCGGAGGATACGAGCAGTACTTC. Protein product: CAGRAGWSSGGYEQYF.

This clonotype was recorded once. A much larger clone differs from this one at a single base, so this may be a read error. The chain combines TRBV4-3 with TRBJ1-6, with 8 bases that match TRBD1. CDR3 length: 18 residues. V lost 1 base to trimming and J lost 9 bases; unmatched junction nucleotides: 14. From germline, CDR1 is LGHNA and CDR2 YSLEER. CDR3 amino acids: CASSQVGRAGQGGSPLHF. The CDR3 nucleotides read TGCGCCAGCAGCCAAGTAGGAAGGGCCGGACAGGGCGGTTCACCCCTCCACTTT.

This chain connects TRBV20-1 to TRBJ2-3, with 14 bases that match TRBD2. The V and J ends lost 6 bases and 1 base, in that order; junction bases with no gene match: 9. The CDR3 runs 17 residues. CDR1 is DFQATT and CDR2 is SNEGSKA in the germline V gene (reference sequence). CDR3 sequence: CSAAGTSGSWGTDTQYF. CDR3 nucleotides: TGCAGTGCAGCCGGGACTAGCGGGAGTTGGGGCACAGATACGCAGTATTTT.

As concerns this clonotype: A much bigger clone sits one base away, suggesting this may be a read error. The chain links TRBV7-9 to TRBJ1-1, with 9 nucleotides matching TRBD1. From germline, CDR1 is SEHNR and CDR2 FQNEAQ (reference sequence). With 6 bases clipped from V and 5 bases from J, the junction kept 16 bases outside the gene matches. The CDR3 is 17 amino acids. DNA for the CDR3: TGTGCCAGCAGACCAGGATTCGGATACAGGGGGCGAACTGAAGCTTTCTTT. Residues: CASRPGFGYRGRTEAFF.

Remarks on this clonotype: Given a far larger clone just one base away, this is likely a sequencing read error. CDR3 amino acids: CASRVGTSCNEQFF. CDR3 coding DNA: TGTGCCAGCAGGGTCGGGACTTCCTGCAATGAGCAGTTCTTC. The V call is TRBV6-6, the J call TRBJ2-1, with D perhaps matching TRBD2 (6 bases). Germline CDR1 reads MNHNY; CDR2 reads SVGAGI (reference sequence). The CDR3 has 14 amino acids.

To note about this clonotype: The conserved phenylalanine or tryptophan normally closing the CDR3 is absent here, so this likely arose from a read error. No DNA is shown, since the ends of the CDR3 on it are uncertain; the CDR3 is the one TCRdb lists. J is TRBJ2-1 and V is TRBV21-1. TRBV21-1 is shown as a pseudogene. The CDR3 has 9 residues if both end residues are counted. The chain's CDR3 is CASSTFLRV.

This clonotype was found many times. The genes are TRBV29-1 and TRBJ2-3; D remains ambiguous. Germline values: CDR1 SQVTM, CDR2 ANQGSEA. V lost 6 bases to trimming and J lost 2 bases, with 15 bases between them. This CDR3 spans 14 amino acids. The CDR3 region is CSVAVDFSTDTQYF. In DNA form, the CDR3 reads TGCAGCGTGGCGGTCGACTTTTCCACAGATACGCAGTATTTT.

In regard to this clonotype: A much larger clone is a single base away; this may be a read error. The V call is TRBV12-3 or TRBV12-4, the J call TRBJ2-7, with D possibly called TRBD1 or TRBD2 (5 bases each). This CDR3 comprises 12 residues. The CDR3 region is CASSPYWDERYF. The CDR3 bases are TGTGCCAGCAGTCCCTACTGGGACGAGCGGTACTTC.

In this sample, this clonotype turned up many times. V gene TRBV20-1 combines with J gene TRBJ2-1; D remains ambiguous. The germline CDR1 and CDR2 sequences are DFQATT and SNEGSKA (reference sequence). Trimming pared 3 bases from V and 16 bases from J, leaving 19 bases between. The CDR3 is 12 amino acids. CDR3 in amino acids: CSASHYSNLVFF. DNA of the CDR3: TGCAGTGCTAGTCACTACTCTAACCTAGTTTTCTTC.

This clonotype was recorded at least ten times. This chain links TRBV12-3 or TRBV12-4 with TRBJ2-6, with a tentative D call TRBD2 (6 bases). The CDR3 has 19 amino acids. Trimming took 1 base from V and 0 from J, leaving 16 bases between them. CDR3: CASSLGRGRDHSGANVLTF. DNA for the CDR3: TGTGCCAGCAGTTTAGGGAGGGGCAGGGACCACTCTGGGGCCAACGTCCTGACTTTC.

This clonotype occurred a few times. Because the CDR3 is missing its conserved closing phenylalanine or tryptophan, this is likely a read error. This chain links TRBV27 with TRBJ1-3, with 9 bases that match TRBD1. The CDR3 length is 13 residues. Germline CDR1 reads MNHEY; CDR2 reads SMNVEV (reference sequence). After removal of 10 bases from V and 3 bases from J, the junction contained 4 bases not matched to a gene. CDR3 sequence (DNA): TGTGCCACCTTGGACAGGGGTGGAAACACCATATATTCT. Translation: CATLDRGGNTIYS.

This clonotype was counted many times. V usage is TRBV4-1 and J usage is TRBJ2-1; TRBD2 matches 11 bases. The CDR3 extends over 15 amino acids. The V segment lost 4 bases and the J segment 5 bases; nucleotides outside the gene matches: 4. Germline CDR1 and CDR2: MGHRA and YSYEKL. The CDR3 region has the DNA TGCGCCAGCAGCCCCGGACTAGCGGGTAACAATGAGCAGTTCTTC. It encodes CASSPGLAGNNEQFF.

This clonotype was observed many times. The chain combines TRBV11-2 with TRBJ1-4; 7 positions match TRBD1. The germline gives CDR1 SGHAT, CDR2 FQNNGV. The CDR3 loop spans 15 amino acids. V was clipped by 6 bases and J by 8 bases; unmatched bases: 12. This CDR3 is CASRTSGQAREKLFF. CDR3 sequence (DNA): TGTGCCAGCAGAACCTCCGGACAGGCCAGGGAAAAACTGTTTTTT.

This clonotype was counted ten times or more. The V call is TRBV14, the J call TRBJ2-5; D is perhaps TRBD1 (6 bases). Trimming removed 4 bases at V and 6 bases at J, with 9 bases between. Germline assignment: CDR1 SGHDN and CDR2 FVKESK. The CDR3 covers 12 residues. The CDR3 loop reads CASSLTGKTQYF. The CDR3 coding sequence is TGTGCCAGCAGCCTAACAGGGAAGACCCAGTACTTC. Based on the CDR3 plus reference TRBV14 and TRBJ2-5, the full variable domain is EAGVTQFPSHSVIEKGQTVTLRCDPISGHDNLYWYRRVMGKEIKFLLHFVKESKQDESGMPNNRFLAERTGGTYSTLKVQPAELEDSGVYFCASSLTGKTQYFGPGTRLLVL.

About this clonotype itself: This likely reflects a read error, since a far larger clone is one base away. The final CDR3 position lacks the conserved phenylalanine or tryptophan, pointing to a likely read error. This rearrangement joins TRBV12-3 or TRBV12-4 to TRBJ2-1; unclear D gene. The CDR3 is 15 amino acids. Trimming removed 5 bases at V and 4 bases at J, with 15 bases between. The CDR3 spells CASSHHSTEYNEQFS. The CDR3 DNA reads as TGTGCCAGCAGTCACCACTCGACGGAGTACAATGAGCAGTTCTCC.

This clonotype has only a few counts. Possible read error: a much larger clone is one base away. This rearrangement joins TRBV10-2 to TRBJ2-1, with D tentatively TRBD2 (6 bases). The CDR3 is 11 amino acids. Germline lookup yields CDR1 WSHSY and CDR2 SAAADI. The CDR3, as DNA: TGCGCCAGCGGGGGAGGCGATGAGCGGTTCTTC. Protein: CASGGGDERFF.

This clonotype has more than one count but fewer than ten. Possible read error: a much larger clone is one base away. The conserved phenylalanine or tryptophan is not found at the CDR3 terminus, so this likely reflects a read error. In DNA, the CDR3 is TGTGCCAGCAGCCCGGGGGCTCTTGAGACCCAGTACCTC. The encoded protein is CASSPGALETQYL. J is TRBJ2-5 and V is TRBV7-6; D may correspond to TRBD1 or TRBD2 (6 bases each). The germline V and J ends were trimmed by 5 bases and 5 bases, with 12 bases remaining between them. The CDR3 length is 13 residues. Germline lookup yields CDR1 SGHVS and CDR2 FNYEAQ.

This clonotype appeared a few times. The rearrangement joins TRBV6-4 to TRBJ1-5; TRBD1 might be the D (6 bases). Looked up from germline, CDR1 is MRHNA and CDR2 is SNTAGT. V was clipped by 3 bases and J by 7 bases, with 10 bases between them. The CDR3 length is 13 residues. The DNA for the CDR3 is TGTGCCAGCAGTGAACAGGGTGACCAGCCCCAGCATTTT. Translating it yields CASSEQGDQPQHF.